This T cell receptor beta chain was profiled in a study of blood T cell repertoires in COVID-19. Study summary: In each case, the material was cDNA or gDNA derived from T cells, B-cell-depleted T cells, or PBMCs.

The germline V gene has CDR1 SGHRS and CDR2 YFSETQ. Deletions cut 0 bases from V and 5 bases from J, with 12 bases between. The length of the CDR3 is 14 residues. TCRdb's copy holds only in-frame clones and misses some; the assay was immunoSEQ multiplex PCR. The sample lists 250,000 to 350,000 clones, roughly 86% occurring once. What was sequenced was peripheral blood. The clonotype comes from a woman aged 30 to 39 with COVID-19, enrolled during active disease. J is TRBJ2-7 and V is TRBV5-1; no clear D. The CDR3 DNA reads as TGCGCCAGCAGCTTGGAAACGGTTTTGGACGAGCAGTACTTC. The encoded protein is CASSLETVLDEQYF.